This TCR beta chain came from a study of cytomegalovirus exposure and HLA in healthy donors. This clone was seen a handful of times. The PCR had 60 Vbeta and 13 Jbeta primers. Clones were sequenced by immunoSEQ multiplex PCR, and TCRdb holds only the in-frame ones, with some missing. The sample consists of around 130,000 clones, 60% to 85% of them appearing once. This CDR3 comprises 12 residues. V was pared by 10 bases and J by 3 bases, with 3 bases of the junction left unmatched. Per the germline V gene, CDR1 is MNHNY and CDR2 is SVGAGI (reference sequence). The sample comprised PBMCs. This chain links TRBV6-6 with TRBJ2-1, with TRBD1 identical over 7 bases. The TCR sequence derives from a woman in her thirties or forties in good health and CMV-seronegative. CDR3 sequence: CATGQFYNEQFF. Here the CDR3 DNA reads TGTGCCACGGGACAGTTCTACAATGAGCAGTTCTTC.